The clone carrying this TCR beta chain was detected once. This specimen comes from a study of blood T cell repertoires in COVID-19. Turning to the study itself: Sites across the United States, Italy and Spain contributed samples from acute and convalescent COVID-19.

CDR1 is MGHRA and CDR2 is YSYEKL in the germline V gene. This CDR3 has 15 residues. The V gene end was trimmed by 8 bases and the J gene end by 1 base; junction bases not matched to a gene: 4. The repertoire was sequenced with immunoSEQ multiplex PCR; TCRdb's copy has only in-frame clones and lacks some. The table lists roughly 110,000 clones, about 90% of them singletons. This TCR derives from a woman aged 30 to 39 with acute or convalescent COVID-19. The chain joins TRBV4-1 to TRBJ2-5; 13 nucleotides agree with TRBD2. The source material was peripheral blood. CDR3 amino acids: CASRTSGGLQETQYF. The CDR3 DNA is TGCGCCAGCCGGACTAGCGGGGGCCTCCAAGAGACCCAGTACTTC.